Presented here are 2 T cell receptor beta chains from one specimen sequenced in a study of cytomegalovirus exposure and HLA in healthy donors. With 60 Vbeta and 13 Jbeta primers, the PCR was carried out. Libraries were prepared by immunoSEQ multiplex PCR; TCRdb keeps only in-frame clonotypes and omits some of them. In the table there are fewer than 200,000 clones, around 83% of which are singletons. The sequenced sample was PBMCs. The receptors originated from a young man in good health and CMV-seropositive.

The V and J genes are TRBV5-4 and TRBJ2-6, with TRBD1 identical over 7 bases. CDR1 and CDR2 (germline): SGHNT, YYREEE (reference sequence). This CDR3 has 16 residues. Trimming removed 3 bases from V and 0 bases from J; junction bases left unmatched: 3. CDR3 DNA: TGTGCCAGCAGCTCGGGACAGAACTCTGGGGCCAACGTCCTGACTTTC. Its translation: CASSSGQNSGANVLTF.

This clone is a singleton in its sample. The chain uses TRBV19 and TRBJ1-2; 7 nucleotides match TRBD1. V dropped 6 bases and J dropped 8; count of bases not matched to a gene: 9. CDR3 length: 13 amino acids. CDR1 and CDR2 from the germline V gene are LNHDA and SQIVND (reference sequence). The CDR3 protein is CASRNDRAKGYTF. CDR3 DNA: TGTGCCAGTAGGAACGACAGGGCGAAAGGCTACACCTTC.